This entry lists 22 T cell receptor beta chains sequenced from one sample in a study of T cell responses to AZD1222 COVID-19 vaccine. The data were produced by immunoSEQ multiplex PCR, yet TCRdb's version contains in-frame clones alone and is incomplete. The table records about 100,000 clones, about 85% of them present only once. The input for sequencing was peripheral blood, taken on day 0 of AZD1222 vaccination. Source of these receptors: an adult in good health.

This chain connects TRBV29-1 to TRBJ2-4; D assignment may be TRBD1 or TRBD2 (6 bases each). Trimming shortened V by 5 bases and J by 6 bases, and 14 bases separated the two germline ends. The CDR3 consists of 13 residues. Germline CDR1 and CDR2: SQVTM and ANQGSEA. CDR3 sequence: CSVLGGWGNIQYF. CDR3 nucleotides: TGCAGCGTTTTGGGGGGCTGGGGAAACATTCAGTACTTC.

The gene calls are TRBV7-2 and TRBJ2-7; 8 bases map to TRBD2. This CDR3 comprises 13 residues. Per the germline V gene, CDR1 is SGHTA and CDR2 is FQGNSA. V gave up 2 bases and J gave up 7 bases; unmatched junction bases: 4. CDR3: CASSLSGREEQYF. The CDR3 nucleotides are TGTGCCAGCAGCTTATCCGGGAGGGAGGAGCAGTACTTC.

This clone was seen a single time. V and J are TRBV7-9 and TRBJ2-2; the match to TRBD1 covers 7 bases. Losses at the gene ends were 5 bases for V and 7 bases for J; bases not matched to a gene: 10. The germline V gene has CDR1 SEHNR and CDR2 FQNEAQ (reference sequence). The CDR3 spans 15 residues. This CDR3 is CASSRPGTADGELFF. For the CDR3, the DNA is TGTGCCAGCAGCCGTCCCGGGACAGCAGACGGGGAGCTGTTTTTT.

The rearrangement uses TRBV10-3 and TRBJ1-2; D is perhaps TRBD1 (6 bases). The CDR3 covers 12 residues. The V end lost 5 bases, the J end lost 5 bases, and 9 bases lay between the germline ends. Germline V gene lookup returns CDR1 ENHRY and CDR2 SYGVKD. The CDR3: CAISTGSYGYTF. The CDR3 DNA is TGTGCCATCAGTACAGGGAGTTATGGCTACACCTTC.

This chain links TRBV4-3 with TRBJ1-2; 11 nucleotides agree with TRBD1. V trimming: 2 bases; J trimming: 4 bases; junction bases outside the gene matches: 9. The germline V gene has CDR1 LGHNA and CDR2 YSLEER. This CDR3 is 17 amino acids long. As DNA, the CDR3 is TGCGCCAGCAGCCAAAAAGGGCCGGGGACAGGGGGCTATGGCTACACCTTC. Translation: CASSQKGPGTGGYGYTF.

This clone was counted many times. CDR3 residues: CAISESLANEQFF. CDR3 nucleotides: TGTGCCATCAGTGAGTCCTTGGCGAATGAGCAGTTCTTC. V is TRBV10-3 and J is TRBJ2-1; no definite D call. The germline V gene has CDR1 ENHRY and CDR2 SYGVKD. Trimming took off 0 bases at V and 7 bases at J, with 7 bases between the two ends. The CDR3 loop spans 13 amino acids.

In this sample, this clone turned up a few times. The genes are TRBV9 and TRBJ1-6; weak D call: TRBD1 (5 bases). The length of the CDR3 is 14 residues. CDR1 and CDR2 (germline): SGDLS, YYNGEE. V was trimmed by 4 bases and J by 10 bases, leaving 15 bases between them. The CDR3 sequence is CASSMTDRNSPLHF. The CDR3 DNA reads as TGTGCCAGCAGCATGACAGATCGAAACTCACCCCTCCACTTT.

V usage is TRBV9 and J usage is TRBJ2-1, with TRBD2 identical over 11 bases. The germline V gene has CDR1 SGDLS and CDR2 YYNGEE. The CDR3 is made up of 17 amino acids. The V gene end was trimmed by 0 bases and the J gene end by 3 bases; junction bases not matched to a gene: 5. CDR3 sequence: CASSVVATSGSYNEQFF. DNA for the CDR3: TGTGCCAGCAGCGTAGTGGCCACTAGCGGGAGCTACAATGAGCAGTTCTTC.

Worth noting for this clone: The junction shows a germline mismatch at one end, possibly a read error. The chain employs TRBV9 and TRBJ1-3; D unclear. This CDR3 has 15 amino acids. In germline, CDR1 is SGDLS, CDR2 YYNGEE. CDR3 in DNA: TGTGCCAGCAGCGTAGCCAGAGGGTCTGTAAACACCATATATTTT. Protein: CASSVARGSVNTIYF.

The genes are TRBV6-5 and TRBJ1-1; D gene uncertain. Germline CDR1 MNHEY, CDR2 SVGAGI. The CDR3 is 16 amino acids. With 0 bases removed from V and 1 base from J, the gap between germline ends came to 12 bases. The CDR3 DNA reads as TGTGCCAGCAGTTACTCGAGGTCCCCAGGGAACACTGAAGCTTTCTTT. This gives the protein CASSYSRSPGNTEAFF.

V is TRBV7-9 and J is TRBJ2-2, with D uncertain. The germline gives CDR1 SEHNR, CDR2 FQNEAQ (reference sequence). The CDR3 has 14 amino acids. The germline V and J ends were trimmed by 11 bases and 0 bases, with 13 bases remaining between them. The DNA for the CDR3 is TGTGCCGCGAAAGAGGCTGCGAACACCGGGGAGCTGTTTTTT. Its protein is CAAKEAANTGELFF.

V is TRBV18 and J is TRBJ1-1; no firm D call. CDR1 KGHSH and CDR2 LQKENI come from the germline V gene. Trimming stripped 0 bases from V and 5 bases from J, with 13 bases between. This CDR3 region has 15 residues. CDR3 protein: CASSPPGESGTEAFF. The CDR3 bases are TGTGCCAGCTCACCACCTGGGGAATCTGGTACTGAAGCTTTCTTT.

The rearrangement uses TRBV7-2 and TRBJ1-6; 8 positions match TRBD1. Looked up from germline, CDR1 is SGHTA and CDR2 is FQGNSA. The CDR3 contains 15 residues. V shed 3 bases, J shed 6 bases, and the junction held 4 bases outside the gene matches. DNA for the CDR3: TGTGCCAGCAGCTTTACAGGGGGAAGTAATTCACCCCTCCACTTT. Translation: CASSFTGGSNSPLHF. Looking up the rest from reference TRBV7-2 and TRBJ1-6 gives the full variable domain: GAGVSQSPSNKVTEKGKDVELRCDPISGHTALYWYRQSLGQGLEFLIYFQGNSAPDKSGLPSDRFSAERTGGSVSTLTIQRTQQEDSAVYLCASSFTGGSNSPLHFGNGTRLTVT.

The rearrangement links TRBV6-2 or TRBV6-3 to TRBJ2-7; TRBD1 agrees at 7 bases. The CDR3 covers 13 residues. The junction had 1 base not matched to a gene; V was cut back by 0 bases and J by 5 bases. CDR1 MNHEY and CDR2 SVGEGT come from the germline V gene. The DNA for the CDR3 is TGTGCCAGCAGTTACTCAGACAGGGACGAGCAGTACTTC. Translation: CASSYSDRDEQYF.

This rearrangement joins TRBV4-2 to TRBJ2-5; a weak D match, TRBD2 (6 bases). V gave up 2 bases and J gave up 5 bases, with 12 bases separating them. This CDR3 is built from 14 residues. From germline, CDR1 is LGHNA and CDR2 YNFKEQ. In DNA form, the CDR3 reads TGTGCCAGCAGCCAATTGGTGGCGGGGGAGACCCAGTACTTC. Its translation is CASSQLVAGETQYF.

CDR3 loop: CASSLGSGAKNEKLFF. Here the CDR3 DNA reads TGCGCCAGCAGCTTGGGATCAGGAGCCAAAAATGAAAAACTGTTTTTT. The J gene is TRBJ1-4, the V gene TRBV5-1; D is ambiguous. The CDR3 is 16 residues long. Germline CDR1 reads SGHRS; CDR2 reads YFSETQ. The ends were cut back, 0 bases at V and 5 bases at J, with 14 bases in the middle.

This clone was seen once. This chain connects TRBV9 to TRBJ2-7; 11 bases line up with TRBD2. The CDR3 contains 16 residues. The germline CDR1 and CDR2 sequences are SGDLS and YYNGEE. V was clipped by 4 bases and J by 0 bases; unmatched bases: 6. The CDR3 loop is CASSPGTSGGSYEQYF. CDR3 bases: TGTGCCAGCAGCCCAGGGACTAGCGGCGGCTCCTACGAGCAGTACTTC.

The chain couples TRBV15 to TRBJ1-6; no clear D gene. This CDR3 spans 12 amino acids. Between the trimmed V and J ends, which lost 1 base and 10 bases, there was a span of 5 bases. CDR1 is LNHNV and CDR2 is YYDKDF in the germline V gene (reference sequence). The CDR3 nucleotides read TGTGCCACCAGCAGAGTTGGGTCACCCCTCCACTTT. Protein: CATSRVGSPLHF.

This chain joins TRBV2 and TRBJ1-1, with D possibly TRBD1 on 5 matching bases. The CDR3 extends over 14 amino acids. V shed 10 bases and J shed 1 base, with 16 bases lying between them. Germline CDR1 SNHLY, CDR2 FYNNEI. The CDR3 DNA reads as TGTGCCACCGAGCAGGACATACCGAACACTGAAGCTTTCTTT. As protein: CATEQDIPNTEAFF. Based on the CDR3 plus reference TRBV2 and TRBJ1-1, the full variable domain is EPEVTQTPSHQVTQMGQEVILRCVPISNHLYFYWYRQILGQKVEFLVSFYNNEISEKSEIFDDQFSVERPDGSNFTLKIRSTKLEDSAMYFCATEQDIPNTEAFFGQGTRLTVV.

The chain recombines TRBV19 with TRBJ1-2, with D maybe TRBD1 (5 bases). The germline gives CDR1 LNHDA, CDR2 SQIVND (reference sequence). The CDR3 spans 15 residues. Deletions cut 0 bases from V and 6 bases from J, with 14 bases between. In DNA, the CDR3 is TGTGCCAGTAGTATAGACCCACGGGGGTGGGATGGCTACACCTTC. Its translation is CASSIDPRGWDGYTF.

The chain couples TRBV2 to TRBJ1-1; perhaps TRBD1 as D (6 bases). CDR3 size: 13 residues. Germline V gene lookup returns CDR1 SNHLY and CDR2 FYNNEI. Trimming removed 6 bases from V and 0 bases from J, with 8 bases in between. CDR3 DNA: TGTGCCAGCAGGCGGGACATGAACACTGAAGCTTTCTTT. This codes for CASRRDMNTEAFF.

The V and J genes are TRBV6-5 and TRBJ2-4, with 8 bases matching TRBD1. V lost 6 bases, J lost 6 bases, and 10 bases stayed unmatched. This CDR3 region has 15 residues. The germline gives CDR1 MNHEY, CDR2 SVGAGI. The CDR3 reads CASRTTGAVGNIQYF. The CDR3 DNA reads TGTGCCAGCAGGACGACAGGGGCGGTGGGAAACATTCAGTACTTC.